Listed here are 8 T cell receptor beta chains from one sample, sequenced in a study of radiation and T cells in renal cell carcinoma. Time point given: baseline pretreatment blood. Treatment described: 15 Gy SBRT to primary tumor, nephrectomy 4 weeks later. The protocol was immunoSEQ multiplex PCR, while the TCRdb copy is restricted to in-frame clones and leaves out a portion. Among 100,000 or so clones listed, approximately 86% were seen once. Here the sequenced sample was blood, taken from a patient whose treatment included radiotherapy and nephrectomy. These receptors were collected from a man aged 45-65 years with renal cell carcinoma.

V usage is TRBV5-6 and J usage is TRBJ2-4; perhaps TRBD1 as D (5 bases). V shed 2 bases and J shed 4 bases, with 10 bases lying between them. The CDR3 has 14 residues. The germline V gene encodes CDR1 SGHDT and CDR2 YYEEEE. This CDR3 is CASSFSQGKNIQYF. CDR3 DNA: TGTGCCAGCAGCTTTAGCCAGGGAAAAAACATTCAGTACTTC.

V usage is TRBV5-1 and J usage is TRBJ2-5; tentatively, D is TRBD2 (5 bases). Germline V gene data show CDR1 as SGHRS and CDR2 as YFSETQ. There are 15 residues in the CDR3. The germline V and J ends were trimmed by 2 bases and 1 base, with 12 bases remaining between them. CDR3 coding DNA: TGCGCCAGCAGCTTACTGTGGAGCGGCCAAGAGACCCAGTACTTC. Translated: CASSLLWSGQETQYF.

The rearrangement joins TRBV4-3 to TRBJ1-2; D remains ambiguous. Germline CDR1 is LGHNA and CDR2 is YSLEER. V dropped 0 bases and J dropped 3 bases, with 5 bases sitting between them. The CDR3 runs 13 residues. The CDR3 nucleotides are TGCGCCAGCAGCCAAGAATCCGACTATGGCTACACCTTC. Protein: CASSQESDYGYTF.

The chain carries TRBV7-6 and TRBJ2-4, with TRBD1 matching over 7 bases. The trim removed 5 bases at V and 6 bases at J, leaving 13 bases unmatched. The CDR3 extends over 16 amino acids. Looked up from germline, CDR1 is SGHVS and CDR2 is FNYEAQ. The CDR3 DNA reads TGTGCCAGCAGCAAAGGGTCACCCGGGACAGCAAACATTCAGTACTTC. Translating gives CASSKGSPGTANIQYF.

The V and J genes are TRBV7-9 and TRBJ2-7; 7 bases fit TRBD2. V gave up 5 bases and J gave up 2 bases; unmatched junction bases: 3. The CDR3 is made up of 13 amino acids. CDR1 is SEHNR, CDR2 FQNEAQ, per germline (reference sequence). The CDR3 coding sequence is TGTGCCAGCAGCGAGGGAGGGACCTACGAGCAGTACTTC. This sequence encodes CASSEGGTYEQYF.

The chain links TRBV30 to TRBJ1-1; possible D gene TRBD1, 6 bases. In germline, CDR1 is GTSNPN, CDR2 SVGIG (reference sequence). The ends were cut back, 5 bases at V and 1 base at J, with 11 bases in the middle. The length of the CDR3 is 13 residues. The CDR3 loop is CAWDWTANTEAFF. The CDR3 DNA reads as TGTGCCTGGGATTGGACAGCGAACACTGAAGCTTTCTTT.

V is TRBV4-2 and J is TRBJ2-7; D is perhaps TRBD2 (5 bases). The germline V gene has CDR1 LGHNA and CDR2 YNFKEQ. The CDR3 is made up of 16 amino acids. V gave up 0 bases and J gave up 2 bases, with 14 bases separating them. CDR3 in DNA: TGTGCCAGCAGCCAAGATCTTGGCGGGTCTGCCTACGAGCAGTACTTC. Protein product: CASSQDLGGSAYEQYF.

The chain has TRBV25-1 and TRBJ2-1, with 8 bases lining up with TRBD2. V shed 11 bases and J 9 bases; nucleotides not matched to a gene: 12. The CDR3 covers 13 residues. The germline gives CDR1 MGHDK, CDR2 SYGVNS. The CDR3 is CAPGGGGMPEQFF. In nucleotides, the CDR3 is TGTGCCCCGGGGGGGGGAGGGATGCCTGAGCAGTTCTTC.